This TCR beta chain was recovered during a study of blood T cell repertoires in COVID-19. Study information: Specimens from acute and convalescent COVID-19 originated in the United States, Italy and Spain. Nucleic acid was either cDNA or gDNA, and it came from T cells, B-cell-depleted T cells, or PBMCs.

CDR3 size: 15 residues. Trimming cost V 7 bases and J 5 bases, with 18 bases left between them. The germline CDR1 and CDR2 sequences are MNHEY and SVGAGI. Methods used by the authors: Reference gene primer amplification gave estimated nucleated cell counts. Data came from immunoSEQ multiplex PCR; TCRdb stores just in-frame clones and leaves some out. That table gives V, J and clone size, and the DNA gave D and trimming. This table has 280,000 or so clones, approximately 88% appearing once. The sequenced sample consisted of peripheral blood. The chain recombines TRBV6-5 with TRBJ1-5, with D possibly being TRBD1 (6 bases). The clonotype comes from a woman aged 30 to 39 who had recovered from COVID-19. The chain's CDR3 is CASMEGPGGYQPQHF. The DNA for the CDR3 is TGTGCCAGCATGGAAGGACCGGGGGGCTATCAGCCCCAGCATTTT.